Given below is one TCR beta chain in context. The antigen is not known. CDR3 size: 13 residues. Germline V gene lookup returns CDR1 SGDLS and CDR2 YYNGEE. Trimming took off 3 bases at V and 4 bases at J, with 10 bases between the two ends. The data were obtained in a study of shared clonotypes between healthy human individuals. Findings and caveats of the study: The study drew on few donors, limiting represented genetic and exposure-history diversity.

Only CD45RO-negative cells positively selected for CCR7 counted as naive CD8 cells, so terminally differentiated effector memory CD45RA+ cells were excluded. The study drew all its donors from Caucasian adults living in Nashville, Tennessee. Methods used by the authors: Filtering differed, since immunoSEQ gave only junction sequences and no quality scores. Method: immunoSEQ multiplex PCR; TCRdb's copy keeps in-frame clones and lacks some. V and J calls and clone size follow that table, whereas D and trimming were derived from the DNA. The table shows under 2,000,000 clones, with approximately 95% occurring only once.

Sequencing used naive CD8+ T cells sorted from blood. V and J are TRBV9 and TRBJ2-5; perhaps TRBD2 as D (6 bases). The TCR originated in a young man in good health. DNA of the CDR3: TGTGCCAGCAGCGGGGGGGACCGAGAGACCCAGTACTTC. As protein: CASSGGDRETQYF.